This passage covers 12 T cell receptor beta chains from one sample sequenced in a study of cytomegalovirus exposure and HLA in healthy donors. PCR was performed using 60 Vbeta and 13 Jbeta primers. Profiled with immunoSEQ multiplex PCR; TCRdb holds only in-frame clones, not every one. The data contain about 180,000 clones, around 80% of them singletons. Sequencing input: PBMCs. These receptors came from a woman between 25 and 40 years old in good health and CMV-seronegative.

This chain connects TRBV5-6 to TRBJ1-1, with 11 bases that match TRBD1. The CDR3 is made up of 14 amino acids. The germline V gene encodes CDR1 SGHDT and CDR2 YYEEEE. After removal of 5 bases from V and 6 bases from J, the junction contained 6 bases not matched to a gene. In DNA, the CDR3 is TGTGCCAGCAGGGGAGGACAGGGGGCCCCTGAAGCTTTCTTT. Encoded protein: CASRGGQGAPEAFF.

The chain uses TRBV4-3 and TRBJ1-6; D remains ambiguous. The V gene lost 1 base and the J gene lost 0 bases, with 10 bases spanning the gap. The germline CDR1 and CDR2 sequences are LGHNA and YSLEER. This CDR3 region has 17 residues. The CDR3 protein is CASSQGDFSSYNSPLHF. DNA for the CDR3: TGCGCCAGCAGCCAAGGAGACTTTTCCTCCTATAATTCACCCCTCCACTTT.

This chain joins TRBV7-9 and TRBJ2-4, with a tentative D call TRBD1 (5 bases). Germline V gives CDR1 SEHNR, CDR2 FQNEAQ (reference sequence). Trimming left V 0 bases short and J 12 bases short, with 12 bases between. This CDR3 comprises 13 residues. The CDR3 DNA follows: TGTGCCAGCAGCTTAGCAGGGTTCGACAGTCAGTACTTC. Residues: CASSLAGFDSQYF.

This sequence joins TRBV27 and TRBJ1-5; 8 bases agree with TRBD1. Germline CDR1 MNHEY, CDR2 SMNVEV (reference sequence). J was trimmed by 0 bases and V by 4 bases; bases with no gene match: 5. CDR3 length equals 16 residues. Here the CDR3 reads CASSSPGQGSNQPQHF. DNA of the CDR3: TGTGCCAGCAGTTCCCCAGGACAGGGTAGCAATCAGCCCCAGCATTTT.

J is TRBJ2-2 and V is TRBV2; 9 positions agree with TRBD1. The V and J ends lost 6 bases and 4 bases, in that order; junction bases with no gene match: 9. Germline CDR1 is SNHLY and CDR2 is FYNNEI. The CDR3 runs to 16 residues. The CDR3 region has the DNA TGTGCCAGCAGCAAGCCGGGACAGGGATTCACCGGGGAGCTGTTTTTT. The encoded protein is CASSKPGQGFTGELFF. Using reference TRBV2 and TRBJ2-2 for the parts outside the CDR3, the full variable domain is EPEVTQTPSHQVTQMGQEVILRCVPISNHLYFYWYRQILGQKVEFLVSFYNNEISEKSEIFDDQFSVERPDGSNFTLKIRSTKLEDSAMYFCASSKPGQGFTGELFFGEGSRLTVL.

The rearrangement joins TRBV7-2 to TRBJ1-1; TRBD1 matches 8 bases. Germline V lookup: CDR1 SGHTA, CDR2 FQGNSA. CDR3 length equals 15 residues. The V gene end was trimmed by 5 bases and the J gene end by 3 bases; junction bases not matched to a gene: 8. In DNA form, the CDR3 reads TGTGCCAGCAGCCGGCGAATGACAGGGGACACTGAAGCTTTCTTT. It codes for CASSRRMTGDTEAFF.

The chain employs TRBV28 and TRBJ1-2; 12 bases map to TRBD1. The trim removed 5 bases at V and 8 bases at J, leaving 6 bases unmatched. Per the germline V gene, CDR1 is MDHEN and CDR2 is SYDVKM. The CDR3 is 14 residues long. CDR3: CASSRGQGAGGYTF. CDR3 nucleotides: TGTGCCAGCAGTCGGGGACAGGGGGCAGGCGGCTACACCTTC.

To note about this clone: At one boundary the junction diverges from the germline segment, which might be a read error. The V and J genes are TRBV7-9 and TRBJ1-2; D is unclear. This CDR3 is built from 16 residues. Germline CDR1 reads SEHNR; CDR2 reads FQNEAQ (reference sequence). This CDR3 is CSSSFYTRADNYGYTF. The CDR3 nucleotides read TGTTCCAGCAGCTTTTATACTAGGGCAGATAACTATGGCTACACCTTC.

About this clone: At the DNA level, this CDR3 is encoded by other sequences in the same sample as well. This chain connects TRBV6-5 to TRBJ1-1; TRBD1 is a possible D gene (5 bases). V dropped 2 bases and J dropped 1 base, with 11 bases sitting between them. CDR3 length equals 15 residues. CDR1 and CDR2 (germline): MNHEY, SVGAGI. In nucleotides, the CDR3 is TGTGCCAGCAGTTACGGAACAGGTTGGAACACTGAAGCTTTCTTT. The encoded protein is CASSYGTGWNTEAFF.

This clone was seen only once. This rearrangement joins TRBV7-2 to TRBJ2-1; TRBD2 aligns across 9 bases. The V and J ends lost 6 bases and 10 bases, in that order; junction bases with no gene match: 7. This CDR3 has 13 residues. In germline, CDR1 is SGHTA, CDR2 FQGNSA. DNA for the CDR3: TGTGCCAGCAGAGCGGGGGGAGGCGGAGAGCAGTTCTTC. Its translation: CASRAGGGGEQFF.

The gene calls are TRBV2 and TRBJ2-5; 8 nucleotides match TRBD1. TRBJ2-7 explains the end of the DNA better; the J call may be wrong. This CDR3 is built from 14 residues. The germline V gene encodes CDR1 SNHLY and CDR2 FYNNEI. CDR3 amino acids: CASTTGTGRYEQYF. CDR3 DNA: TGTGCCAGCACTACCGGGACAGGACGATACGAGCAGTACTTC.

The chain carries TRBV28 and TRBJ2-2, with 7 bases identical to TRBD2. The germline gives CDR1 MDHEN, CDR2 SYDVKM. Losses at the gene ends were 1 base for V and 6 bases for J; bases not matched to a gene: 5. CDR3 length: 15 residues. CDR3 sequence reads: CASSLYGGVPGELFF. For the CDR3, the DNA is TGTGCCAGCAGTTTATATGGGGGGGTTCCCGGGGAGCTGTTTTTT.